A single sample is the source of the 27 T cell receptor beta chains below, sequenced in a study of T cell responses to AZD1222 COVID-19 vaccine. Generated by immunoSEQ multiplex PCR, the TCRdb table keeps only in-frame clones and is missing some. The table records around 160,000 clones, 70% to 90% of them present only once. Source: peripheral blood, taken on day 0 of AZD1222 vaccination. The receptors come from an adult in good health.

This chain links TRBV9 with TRBJ2-3; D perhaps matches TRBD1 (6 bases). Germline V gives CDR1 SGDLS, CDR2 YYNGEE. The CDR3 covers 14 residues. V lost 1 base and J lost 2, with 8 bases in between. In nucleotides, the CDR3 is TGTGCCAGCAGCGTAAAGGGACACACAGATACGCAGTATTTT. This codes for CASSVKGHTDTQYF.

V is TRBV28 and J is TRBJ1-6; D is possibly TRBD1 (6 bases). Germline CDR1 reads MDHEN; CDR2 reads SYDVKM. Trimming pared 0 bases from V and 9 bases from J, leaving 15 bases between. This CDR3 contains 16 residues. CDR3 bases: TGTGCCAGCAGTTTATGGACTACAGGGTTCGTTTCACCCCTCCACTTT. Its translation is CASSLWTTGFVSPLHF.

The chain combines TRBV28 with TRBJ1-2; D not certain. V was shortened by 2 bases and J by 5 bases, with 6 bases between the two germline ends. Germline V CDR1 and CDR2: MDHEN, SYDVKM. The CDR3 runs to 12 residues. CDR3: CASSLQRYGYTF. CDR3 DNA: TGTGCCAGCAGTTTACAACGATATGGCTACACCTTC.

The chain employs TRBV2 and TRBJ1-5; TRBD1 matches 10 bases. The CDR3 spans 19 residues. Germline CDR1 SNHLY, CDR2 FYNNEI. V lost 5 bases to trimming and J lost 0 bases; unmatched junction nucleotides: 13. Written as DNA, the CDR3 is TGTGCCAGCAGTCCCCTGGGGGACAGGGGCCGGTATAGCAATCAGCCCCAGCATTTT. This gives the protein CASSPLGDRGRYSNQPQHF.

The chain is built from TRBV30 and TRBJ2-7, with D possibly being TRBD1 or TRBD2 (5 bases each). The CDR3 sequence is 14 residues long. Germline-derived CDR1 and CDR2 are GTSNPN and SVGIG (reference sequence). Here the CDR3 reads CAALGTDKPYEQYF. CDR3 in DNA: TGTGCTGCCTTGGGGACGGACAAGCCCTACGAGCAGTACTTC. The whole variable domain, filled in from reference TRBV30 and TRBJ2-7, reads SQTIHQWPATLVQPVGSPLSLECTVEGTSNPNLYWYRQAAGRGLQLLFYSVGIGQISSEVPQNLSASRPQDRQFILSSKKLLLSDSGFYLCAALGTDKPYEQYFGPGTRLTVT.

CDR3 coding DNA: TGTGCCAGCACCTATCGGGGGGAGCAGTACTTC. Protein: CASTYRGEQYF. J is TRBJ2-7 and V is TRBV12-3 or TRBV12-4, with D maybe TRBD2 (6 bases). V gave up 7 bases and J gave up 7 bases, with 11 bases separating them. This CDR3 has 11 amino acids.

The genes are TRBV5-1 and TRBJ2-2; the match to TRBD2 covers 7 bases. Germline V gene lookup returns CDR1 SGHRS and CDR2 YFSETQ. The V and J ends lost 3 bases and 4 bases, in that order; junction bases with no gene match: 9. The length of the CDR3 is 16 residues. CDR3 residues: CASSSGSGGGTGELFF. CDR3 nucleotides: TGCGCCAGCAGCTCGGGATCGGGAGGTGGCACCGGGGAGCTGTTTTTT.

V and J are TRBV10-3 and TRBJ1-2; maybe TRBD1 (5 bases). Per the germline V gene, CDR1 is ENHRY and CDR2 is SYGVKD. This CDR3 comprises 13 residues. The V and J ends lost 7 bases and 4 bases respectively, with 13 bases between them. CDR3 sequence: CAINAGDGYGYTF. As DNA, the CDR3 is TGTGCCATCAACGCGGGGGATGGCTATGGCTACACCTTC.

The gene calls are TRBV28 and TRBJ1-4; 9 bases fit TRBD1. Germline values: CDR1 MDHEN, CDR2 SYDVKM. This CDR3 contains 16 residues. With 7 bases clipped from V and 10 bases from J, the junction kept 16 bases outside the gene matches. The CDR3 region is CASIPGQGGRVRKLFF. The CDR3 DNA follows: TGTGCCAGCATCCCGGGACAGGGTGGCCGGGTAAGAAAACTGTTTTTT. Supplemented by reference TRBV28 and TRBJ1-4, the full variable domain reads DVKVTQSSRYLVKRTGEKVFLECVQDMDHENMFWYRQDPGLGLRLIYFSYDVKMKEKGDIPEGYSVSREKKERFSLILESASTNQTSMYLCASIPGQGGRVRKLFFGSGTQLSVL.

V and J are TRBV2 and TRBJ1-2; the D is unclear. The CDR3 length is 13 residues. The V end lost 4 bases, the J end lost 6 bases, and 12 bases lay between the germline ends. CDR1 and CDR2 (germline): SNHLY, FYNNEI. CDR3: CASSGIRRHGYTF. CDR3 bases: TGTGCCAGCAGTGGAATAAGAAGGCATGGCTACACCTTC. The full variable domain, in which reference TRBV2 and TRBJ1-2 provide the parts outside the CDR3, is EPEVTQTPSHQVTQMGQEVILRCVPISNHLYFYWYRQILGQKVEFLVSFYNNEISEKSEIFDDQFSVERPDGSNFTLKIRSTKLEDSAMYFCASSGIRRHGYTFGSGTRLTVV.

The rearrangement uses TRBV23-1 and TRBJ2-6; tentatively, D is TRBD1 (6 bases). TRBV23-1 is an open reading frame whose function is uncertain. There are 21 residues in the CDR3. Trimming removed 1 base at V and 2 bases at J, with 24 bases between. The CDR3 DNA reads as TGCGCCAGCAGTCAATACAATCAAGGACAGTTGAGGGGAGCTGGGGCCAACGTCCTGACTTTC. This codes for CASSQYNQGQLRGAGANVLTF.

The V and J genes are TRBV7-2 and TRBJ2-7; D is perhaps TRBD2 (9 bases). Trimming cost V 4 bases and J 3 bases, with 19 bases left between them. This CDR3 region has 16 residues. Per germline, CDR1 SGHTA and CDR2 FQGNSA. The CDR3 protein is CASSWGGRGQDYEQYF. The CDR3 nucleotides are TGTGCCAGCAGCTGGGGCGGGAGGGGACAGGACTACGAGCAGTACTTC.

The chain uses TRBV28 and TRBJ2-3, with 9 bases lining up with TRBD2. The CDR3 is 15 residues long. Trimming took 4 bases from V and 5 from J; bases not matched to a gene: 7. Germline loops: CDR1 MDHEN, CDR2 SYDVKM. This CDR3 is CASSSGLANEDTQYF. The CDR3 DNA reads as TGTGCCAGCAGTTCGGGACTAGCAAACGAAGATACGCAGTATTTT. Using reference TRBV28 and TRBJ2-3 for the parts outside the CDR3, the full variable domain is DVKVTQSSRYLVKRTGEKVFLECVQDMDHENMFWYRQDPGLGLRLIYFSYDVKMKEKGDIPEGYSVSREKKERFSLILESASTNQTSMYLCASSSGLANEDTQYFGPGTRLTVL.

The V gene is TRBV19, the J gene TRBJ1-1; no firm D call. V was clipped by 8 bases and J by 4 bases, with 11 bases between them. The CDR3 is made up of 12 amino acids. CDR1 and CDR2 from the germline V gene are LNHDA and SQIVND (reference sequence). CDR3 DNA sequence: TGTGCCAGTCTCCGGGAGCGCACTGAAGCTTTCTTT. Its protein product is CASLRERTEAFF.

This chain uses TRBV5-5 with TRBJ1-3; D is ambiguous. V lost 0 bases to trimming and J lost 4 bases, with 8 bases between them. This CDR3 spans 14 amino acids. Per germline, CDR1 SGHKS and CDR2 YYEKEE (reference sequence). The chain's CDR3 is CASSLGGEGNTIYF. The CDR3 region has the DNA TGTGCCAGCAGCTTGGGCGGGGAAGGAAACACCATATATTTT. Full variable domain (remainder filled in from reference TRBV5-5 and TRBJ1-3): DAGVTQSPTHLIKTRGQQVTLRCSPISGHKSVSWYQQVLGQGPQFIFQYYEKEERGRGNFPDRFSARQFPNYSSELNVNALLLGDSALYLCASSLGGEGNTIYFGEGSWLTVV.

The gene calls are TRBV12-5 and TRBJ2-5; no firm D call. Trimming removed 4 bases from V and 5 bases from J, with 11 bases in between. The CDR3 spans 13 residues. CDR1 and CDR2 from the germline V gene are LGHNT and FRNRAP. The CDR3 here is CASGSSGLETQYF. The CDR3 DNA reads as TGTGCTAGTGGTTCATCGGGTCTGGAGACCCAGTACTTC.

The gene calls are TRBV28 and TRBJ2-3; 7 positions agree with TRBD2. The CDR3 is made up of 15 amino acids. The V segment lost 5 bases and the J segment 7 bases; nucleotides outside the gene matches: 12. The germline V gene has CDR1 MDHEN and CDR2 SYDVKM. CDR3 in amino acids: CASSTGTTHRYTQYF. In DNA, the CDR3 is TGTGCCAGCAGTACCGGGACTACACACAGATATACGCAGTATTTT.

The chain joins TRBV7-9 to TRBJ2-4; 9 nucleotides align to TRBD1. The CDR3 runs 14 residues. With 4 bases clipped from V and 8 bases from J, the junction kept 6 bases outside the gene matches. The germline gives CDR1 SEHNR, CDR2 FQNEAQ (reference sequence). In DNA, the CDR3 is TGTGCCAGCAGCTACGGGACAGGGATGGACATTCAGTACTTC. It codes for CASSYGTGMDIQYF.

In its sample, this clone was seen a few times. The gene calls are TRBV19 and TRBJ1-1; D uncertain. The V gene's germline CDR1 is LNHDA and CDR2 SQIVND (reference sequence). The CDR3 sequence is 13 residues long. Trimming stripped 1 base from V and 7 bases from J, with 10 bases between. The CDR3 DNA reads TGTGCCAGTAGTATAGCGGTCGTCGGTGAAGCTTTCTTT. Translating it yields CASSIAVVGEAFF. The whole variable domain, filled in from reference TRBV19 and TRBJ1-1, reads DGGITQSPKYLFRKEGQNVTLSCEQNLNHDAMYWYRQDPGQGLRLIYYSQIVNDFQKGDIAEGYSVSREKKESFPLTVTSAQKNPTAFYLCASSIAVVGEAFFGQGTRLTVV.

The V and J genes are TRBV19 and TRBJ1-1; D gene unclear. Germline CDR1 is LNHDA and CDR2 is SQIVND (reference sequence). Trimming removed 4 bases from V and 4 bases from J, with 7 bases in between. The CDR3 consists of 12 residues. The CDR3 loop reads CASSKERTEAFF. The DNA of the CDR3 is TGTGCCAGTAGTAAAGAGCGCACTGAAGCTTTCTTT.

Here the CDR3 reads CASSQSGDYGYTF. CDR3 nucleotide sequence: TGTGCCAGCAGCCAATCAGGGGACTATGGCTACACCTTC. The chain links TRBV3-1 (or the pseudogene TRBV3-2) to TRBJ1-2, with D possibly TRBD1 on 6 matching bases. The germline gives CDR1 LGHDT, CDR2 YNNKEL (reference sequence). This CDR3 has 13 amino acids. Trimming cost V 2 bases and J 3 bases, with 7 bases left between them.

The genes are TRBV6-5 and TRBJ1-1, with D unresolved. The germline V and J ends were trimmed by 3 bases and 1 base, with 6 bases remaining between them. Germline values: CDR1 MNHEY, CDR2 SVGAGI. The CDR3 runs 13 residues. The CDR3 coding sequence is TGTGCCAGCAGTTATCAGACGAACACTGAAGCTTTCTTT. It yields the protein CASSYQTNTEAFF.

The chain carries TRBV19 and TRBJ1-1; 9 bases are shared with TRBD1. From germline, CDR1 is LNHDA and CDR2 SQIVND (reference sequence). The CDR3 contains 16 residues. Trimming took 5 bases from V and 1 from J; bases not matched to a gene: 8. CDR3 sequence reads: CASSPGTGYPNTEAFF. The CDR3 DNA reads TGTGCCAGTAGTCCGGGGACAGGGTATCCGAACACTGAAGCTTTCTTT.

This rearrangement joins TRBV3-1 (or the pseudogene TRBV3-2) to TRBJ2-1; TRBD2 matches at 10 bases. Germline V gene sequence: CDR1 LGHDT, CDR2 YNNKEL (reference sequence). V lost 10 bases to trimming and J lost 3 bases; unmatched junction nucleotides: 6. The CDR3 sequence is 14 residues long. The CDR3 is CAISGTSVYNEQFF. For the CDR3, the DNA is TGTGCCATCTCCGGGACTAGCGTCTACAATGAGCAGTTCTTC.

This chain connects TRBV19 to TRBJ2-3; 9 bases are shared with TRBD2. J was trimmed by 6 bases and V by 3 bases; bases with no gene match: 10. Looked up from germline, CDR1 is LNHDA and CDR2 is SQIVND (reference sequence). This CDR3 contains 16 residues. CDR3 protein: CASSMVWGLALDTQYF. The CDR3 nucleotides are TGTGCCAGTAGTATGGTTTGGGGACTAGCTTTGGATACGCAGTATTTT.

A note on this clone: Other DNA sequences in this sample translate to the same CDR3. The chain employs TRBV18 and TRBJ1-6; the D gene is possibly TRBD1 (5 bases). Trimming removed 0 bases at V and 9 bases at J, with 12 bases between. Per germline, CDR1 KGHSH and CDR2 LQKENI. This CDR3 contains 15 residues. Written as DNA, the CDR3 is TGTGCCAGCTCACCACCTGGGGGGATAGGTTCACCCCTCCACTTT. Translated: CASSPPGGIGSPLHF.

This chain uses TRBV11-3 with TRBJ2-7, with D perhaps TRBD1 (5 bases). Germline V lookup: CDR1 SGHNT, CDR2 YENEEA. The CDR3 spans 11 residues. Trimming removed 3 bases from V and 6 bases from J, with 6 bases in between. CDR3: CASSFRGEQYF. The CDR3 nucleotides are TGTGCCAGCAGCTTTAGGGGCGAGCAGTACTTC.